These T cell receptor beta chains were read from a single sample in a study of CD8 T cells in ankylosing spondylitis. MiXCR, run by TCRdb on the 5' RACE reads, gives a single entry per CDR3 protein. The sample has about 36,000 distinct CDR3 sequences; approximately 10% are singletons. Sequenced material: synovial fluid, either unsorted or a sorted T cell fraction (not recorded which). These TCRs come from a male donor with ankylosing spondylitis. Both conserved end residues are part of each CDR3. D genes are given only for firm matches.

v_call	d_call	j_call	cdr3_aa
TRBV6-2/TRBV6-3	.	TRBJ1-6	CASSYSGGESPLHF
TRBV7-9	.	TRBJ2-5	CASELPGLQETQYF
TRBV7-2	TRBD1	TRBJ1-5	CASSGEQGLNQPQHF
TRBV14	.	TRBJ2-7	CASSLGASYHEQYF
TRBV29-1	.	TRBJ2-1	CSGLYNEQFF
TRBV2	TRBD1	TRBJ1-2	CASRDPGTGTYGYTF
TRBV12-3/TRBV12-4	.	TRBJ1-1	CGSSWGWVTEAFF
TRBV27	TRBD1	TRBJ2-2	CASSLSGTVTGELFF
TRBV20-1	TRBD2	TRBJ2-7	CSARGLAGRSASFSYEQYF
TRBV7-9	.	TRBJ2-7	CASSPRWWNSYEQYF
TRBV5-6	.	TRBJ2-7	CASSLVAGTYEQYF
TRBV5-1	.	TRBJ2-2	CASSPGTRGGELFF
TRBV4-2	TRBD1	TRBJ1-2	CASSQERDRFFNYGYTF
TRBV27	.	TRBJ1-1	CASSSTRAENTEAFF
TRBV10-3	TRBD2	TRBJ2-7	CAIKGLAESYEQYF
TRBV7-3	TRBD1	TRBJ1-5	CASSLSGGAGQPQHF
TRBV5-1	.	TRBJ2-3	CASSFGGTSTDTQYF
TRBV7-8	.	TRBJ2-7	CASSLAGGVSYEQYF
TRBV7-3	TRBD1	TRBJ2-2	CASSTRQGTAGELFF
TRBV7-3	TRBD1	TRBJ2-2	CASSPQGAGELFF
TRBV10-3	TRBD1	TRBJ1-1	CAIRGQANTEAFF
TRBV6-4	.	TRBJ1-1	CASSAEENTEAFF
TRBV28	.	TRBJ1-4	CASSLSSTNEKLFF
TRBV29-1	.	TRBJ2-7	CSVRDRDRGEQYF
TRBV7-2	.	TRBJ1-5	CASSLAWAVNQPQHF
TRBV7-6	.	TRBJ2-5	CASSAVRVETQYF
TRBV28	TRBD2	TRBJ2-7	CASSLVASGTMGEQYF
TRBV7-6	.	TRBJ2-3	CASSLEGINSDTQYF
TRBV28	TRBD1	TRBJ2-7	CASRSGTGVYEQYF
TRBV3-1	.	TRBJ1-1	CASSRTGQLYTEAFF
TRBV18	.	TRBJ2-7	CASSPSRQGIYEQYF
TRBV29-1	.	TRBJ1-3	CSVALAESGNTIYF
TRBV6-5	TRBD2	TRBJ2-1	CASSYYAGGNYEQFF
TRBV28	.	TRBJ2-7	CASRRAEQYF
TRBV14	.	TRBJ2-7	CASSQEQTYEQYF
TRBV9	.	TRBJ1-1	CASSVDWKPSGAFF
TRBV28	TRBD2	TRBJ2-2	CASSLWDQGHRRREGANPGELFF
TRBV4-2	.	TRBJ1-1	CASSQEPQGNTEAFF
TRBV15	.	TRBJ2-1	CATAGWNEQFF
TRBV3-1	.	TRBJ1-1	CASSQDTPGKMNTEAFF
TRBV29-1	TRBD1	TRBJ2-7	CSVVPGQGSGSPYEQYF
TRBV11-2	TRBD2	TRBJ2-1	CASSPGTSGLNEQFF
TRBV7-9	.	TRBJ2-7	CASSFMDGAEQYF
TRBV4-3	.	TRBJ2-6	CASSQWGEAGSGANVLTF
TRBV9	.	TRBJ2-1	CASSVVAHYNEQFF
TRBV4-3	TRBD2	TRBJ2-1	CASSQESASGRMYEQFF
TRBV11-3	.	TRBJ2-7	CASSRMSYEQYF
TRBV3-1	.	TRBJ2-7	CASSQDCGSCHYEQYF
TRBV28	TRBD1	TRBJ2-7	CATGQAYEQYF
TRBV19	TRBD1	TRBJ1-1	CASSITGDTEAFF
TRBV5-1	TRBD1	TRBJ2-3	CASSSRTGGLADTQYF
TRBV28	TRBD2	TRBJ2-2	CASSILAGYGSPGELFF
TRBV5-1	TRBD2	TRBJ2-1	CASSPTGGPYNEQFF
TRBV5-5	.	TRBJ1-1	CASSLDRTEAFF